Each of the 32 T cell receptor beta chains below was sequenced from the same sample in a study of T cells in Graves' hyperthyroidism and ophthalmopathy. Amplified regions were TCR beta CDR3 sequences from RNA transcripts. Using the HTBI primer set, a first-round RT-PCR was run on the TCR CDR3. TCRdb re-called the multiplex PCR reads with MiXCR, one entry per CDR3 protein. This sample has approximately 530,000 distinct CDR3 sequences, with nearly 20% found just once. The sample comprised blood. These receptors came from a man aged 35 to 55 with Graves' ophthalmopathy.

This clonotype was seen a few times. The rearrangement joins TRBV5-1 to TRBJ2-1; 8 nucleotides agree with TRBD2. The CDR3 sequence is 14 residues long. J gave up 8 bases and V 1 base, and 5 bases lay outside the gene matches. Germline CDR1 SGHRS, CDR2 YFSETQ. In DNA, the CDR3 is TGCGCCAGCAGCTTGCGGGGGGGGATTCATGAGCAGTTCTTC. This translates into CASSLRGGIHEQFF.

This clonotype was seen ten or more times. The chain is built from TRBV7-2 and TRBJ2-3; the match to TRBD2 covers 8 bases. Germline CDR1 is SGHTA and CDR2 is FQGNSA. The V and J ends lost 5 bases and 1 base, in that order; junction bases with no gene match: 8. CDR3 length: 16 amino acids. CDR3 protein: CASSPRLAMGTDTQYF. DNA of the CDR3: TGTGCCAGCAGCCCCCGACTAGCGATGGGCACAGATACGCAGTATTTT.

This sequence joins TRBV6-1 and TRBJ2-7; 8 nucleotides line up with TRBD1. The V and J ends lost 6 bases and 3 bases, in that order; junction bases with no gene match: 4. This CDR3 has 13 amino acids. Germline values: CDR1 MNHNS, CDR2 SASEGT. Here the CDR3 DNA reads TGTGCCAGCAGGCACGGGACAGGCTACGAGCAGTACTTC. Translated: CASRHGTGYEQYF.

This clonotype was found a few times. The V call is TRBV27, the J call TRBJ2-3; D is perhaps TRBD2 (5 bases). This CDR3 is built from 14 residues. Trimming left V 3 bases short and J 1 base short, with 8 bases between. The germline CDR1 and CDR2 sequences are MNHEY and SMNVEV (reference sequence). This CDR3 reads CASSFSAGTDTQYF. The CDR3 DNA follows: TGTGCCAGCAGTTTTAGCGCGGGCACAGATACGCAGTATTTT.

Many counts were recorded for this clonotype. V and J are TRBV18 and TRBJ2-1; D gene unclear. This CDR3 spans 16 amino acids. Germline CDR1 and CDR2: KGHSH and LQKENI. V was pared by 6 bases and J by 6 bases, with 21 bases between. CDR3 DNA: TGTGCCAGCTCGCTAGGCGGCAAAAAGGGTCGCAATGAGCAGTTCTTC. Encoded protein: CASSLGGKKGRNEQFF.

This clonotype came up many times. The chain has TRBV28 and TRBJ1-1, with D unresolved. V gave up 3 bases and J gave up 6 bases, with 8 bases separating them. The germline CDR1 and CDR2 sequences are MDHEN and SYDVKM. There are 12 residues in the CDR3. Written as DNA, the CDR3 is TGTGCCAGCAGTTTTTTGACTGCTGAAGCTTTCTTT. This gives the protein CASSFLTAEAFF. Full variable domain (missing parts from reference TRBV28 and TRBJ1-1): DVKVTQSSRYLVKRTGEKVFLECVQDMDHENMFWYRQDPGLGLRLIYFSYDVKMKEKGDIPEGYSVSREKKERFSLILESASTNQTSMYLCASSFLTAEAFFGQGTRLTVV.

This sequence joins TRBV12-3 or TRBV12-4 and TRBJ2-1; D ambiguous. V shed 7 bases and J shed 2 bases, with 21 bases lying between them. The CDR3 totals 17 residues. DNA for the CDR3: TGTGCCAGCACCTTGGGGTTAACCCCTTCTCCCTACAATGAGCAGTTCTTC. Residues: CASTLGLTPSPYNEQFF.

This clonotype appeared many times. The chain carries TRBV7-2 and TRBJ2-1; 7 bases match TRBD2. The CDR3 contains 15 residues. J lost 3 bases, V lost 8 bases, and 10 bases had no gene match. From germline, CDR1 is SGHTA and CDR2 FQGNSA. CDR3 region: CASSNSGTNYNEQFF. The CDR3 nucleotides are TGTGCCAGCTCCAATTCCGGGACTAACTACAATGAGCAGTTCTTC.

This clonotype has a handful of counts. J is TRBJ1-5 and V is TRBV5-1; no firm D call. Per germline, CDR1 SGHRS and CDR2 YFSETQ. Trimming pared 0 bases from V and 3 bases from J, leaving 10 bases between. This CDR3 spans 15 amino acids. CDR3: CASSLGDIVNQPQHF. The DNA of the CDR3 is TGCGCCAGCAGCTTGGGGGATATAGTCAATCAGCCCCAGCATTTT.

This clonotype was observed once. Sequence at one end of the junction differs from germline and may be a read error. This chain connects TRBV12-3 or TRBV12-4 to TRBJ1-1; weak D call: TRBD2 (5 bases). The DNA end lines up better with TRBJ2-2; the J call may be wrong. The CDR3 has 16 amino acids. The CDR3: CASTPSDPILSGKLFF. Here the CDR3 DNA reads TGTGCCAGCACTCCCTCCGACCCAATCCTTTCCGGGAAGCTGTTTTTT.

This clonotype appeared many times. V and J are TRBV18 and TRBJ2-5; the match to TRBD1 covers 7 bases. CDR1 is KGHSH, CDR2 LQKENI, per germline. With V trimmed by 3 bases and J by 9 bases, 10 bases remained unmatched. The CDR3 loop spans 14 amino acids. The CDR3 sequence: CASSPGTALMAQYF. The CDR3 coding sequence is TGTGCCAGCTCACCCGGGACAGCCCTGATGGCCCAGTACTTC.

DNA for the CDR3: TGCGCCAGCAGCTTGGCCGGGACAGCAAACACAGATACGCAGTATTTT. It yields the protein CASSLAGTANTDTQYF. J is TRBJ2-3 and V is TRBV5-1, with 7 bases that match TRBD1. From germline, CDR1 is SGHRS and CDR2 YFSETQ. The CDR3 extends over 16 amino acids. With V trimmed by 0 bases and J by 2 bases, 6 bases remained unmatched.

The rearrangement joins TRBV19 to TRBJ1-5, with 11 nucleotides matching TRBD1. J lost 7 bases, V lost 6 bases, and 5 bases had no gene match. Germline assignment: CDR1 LNHDA and CDR2 SQIVND (reference sequence). The length of the CDR3 is 14 residues. The CDR3, as DNA: TGTGCCAGTAGGGGACAGGGGGATCGGCAGCCCCAGCATTTT. This sequence encodes CASRGQGDRQPQHF.

The chain has TRBV5-1 and TRBJ2-1; maybe TRBD1 (5 bases). Germline CDR1 SGHRS, CDR2 YFSETQ. V lost 3 bases, J lost 9 bases, and 19 bases lay in between. This CDR3 is built from 15 residues. Written as DNA, the CDR3 is TGCGCCAGCAGCTCGGACAAGGTGGGTAGGAGTGAGCAGTTCTTC. As protein: CASSSDKVGRSEQFF.

This chain joins TRBV9 and TRBJ2-5; D is unclear. The germline V and J ends were trimmed by 1 base and 5 bases, with 6 bases remaining between them. The CDR3 is 12 residues long. Germline lookup yields CDR1 SGDLS and CDR2 YYNGEE. The CDR3 region is CASSVMDETQYF. As DNA, the CDR3 is TGTGCCAGCAGCGTAATGGACGAGACCCAGTACTTC.

The chain employs TRBV20-1 and TRBJ1-2; TRBD1 might be the D (6 bases). CDR3 length equals 13 residues. Germline CDR1 DFQATT, CDR2 SNEGSKA (reference sequence). The ends were cut back, 3 bases at V and 7 bases at J, with 15 bases in the middle. The CDR3 sequence: CSASPRGAGGYTF. CDR3 DNA: TGCAGTGCTAGCCCCCGGGGGGCGGGTGGCTACACCTTC.

V and J are TRBV6-2 or TRBV6-3 and TRBJ2-7; D call uncertain. Between the trimmed V and J ends, which lost 0 bases and 4 bases, there was a span of 10 bases. The CDR3 spans 14 residues. Germline CDR1 is MNHEY and CDR2 is SVGEGT. The CDR3 bases are TGTGCCAGCAGTTACTCGATGGTAATATACGAGCAGTACTTC. The encoded protein is CASSYSMVIYEQYF.

The sample holds a few counts of this clonotype. The rearrangement joins TRBV24-1 to TRBJ2-5; weak D call: TRBD2 (6 bases). In germline, CDR1 is KGHDR, CDR2 SFDVKD. The CDR3 has 17 amino acids. V was clipped by 2 bases and J by 1 base, with 16 bases between them. The CDR3 loop reads CATSDWDFFRGQETQYF. CDR3 nucleotides: TGTGCCACCAGTGATTGGGACTTTTTTCGGGGCCAAGAGACCCAGTACTTC.

This rearrangement joins TRBV6-1 to TRBJ1-1, with a possible D match to TRBD1 (6 bases). The CDR3 consists of 14 residues. With 6 bases removed from V and 12 bases from J, the gap between germline ends came to 23 bases. Germline lookup yields CDR1 MNHNS and CDR2 SASEGT. DNA for the CDR3: TGTGCCAGCAGAGGCGGCCCGCCAAGGGGGGAGCCTTTCTTT. The encoded protein is CASRGGPPRGEPFF.

The rearrangement uses TRBV5-6 and TRBJ2-1; D perhaps matches TRBD2 (6 bases). Trimming removed 2 bases at V and 5 bases at J, with 14 bases between. In germline, CDR1 is SGHDT, CDR2 YYEEEE. The CDR3 is 15 amino acids. CDR3 residues: CASSFRGLPHNEQFF. DNA for the CDR3: TGTGCCAGCAGCTTTAGGGGACTGCCCCACAATGAGCAGTTCTTC.

This clonotype was observed many times. This chain connects TRBV4-3 to TRBJ2-3; the D is unclear. The CDR3 covers 15 residues. Germline CDR1 is LGHNA and CDR2 is YSLEER. V was cut by 0 bases and J by 0 bases, with 7 bases left in between. CDR3: CASSQDGPSTDTQYF. The CDR3 DNA sequence: TGCGCCAGCAGCCAAGATGGGCCTAGCACAGATACGCAGTATTTT.

A single count supports this clonotype. CDR3 region: CASSQGPAGGTDTQYF. CDR3 coding DNA: TGCGCCAGCAGCCAAGGGCCAGCGGGAGGGACAGATACGCAGTATTTT. The V call is TRBV4-3, the J call TRBJ2-3, with 10 bases matching TRBD2. This CDR3 spans 16 amino acids. Germline CDR1 reads LGHNA; CDR2 reads YSLEER. With V trimmed by 1 base and J by 3 bases, 4 bases remained unmatched.

As regards this clonotype: One base away lies a much larger clone, so this may be a sequencing read error. The chain links TRBV10-3 to TRBJ2-5, with D perhaps matching TRBD2 (5 bases). This CDR3 spans 13 amino acids. Germline V gene sequence: CDR1 ENHRY, CDR2 SYGVKD. Between the trimmed V and J ends, which lost 1 base and 7 bases, there was a span of 10 bases. The CDR3 sequence: CAISEWRLGTQYF. The CDR3 DNA reads as TGTGCCATCAGTGAGTGGAGGTTGGGGACCCAGTACTTC.

In its sample, this clonotype was seen a few times. This sequence joins TRBV20-1 and TRBJ1-1, with 8 bases matching TRBD1. With V trimmed by 0 bases and J by 2 bases, 5 bases remained unmatched. This CDR3 has 15 residues. Germline V gene data show CDR1 as DFQATT and CDR2 as SNEGSKA (reference sequence). CDR3 residues: CSARDYSGGNTEAFF. The DNA of the CDR3 is TGCAGTGCTAGAGATTATTCAGGGGGCAACACTGAAGCTTTCTTT.

This clonotype was seen ten or more times. CDR3 in amino acids: CASSLSRGVETQYF. The CDR3 DNA is TGTGCCAGCAGCCTGTCTAGGGGTGTGGAGACCCAGTACTTC. J is TRBJ2-5 and V is TRBV5-5, with D perhaps TRBD1 (5 bases). Between the trimmed V and J ends, which lost 4 bases and 5 bases, there was a span of 15 bases. From germline, CDR1 is SGHKS and CDR2 YYEKEE (reference sequence). The CDR3 extends over 14 amino acids.

V usage is TRBV28 and J usage is TRBJ1-4; possible D gene TRBD1, 5 bases. The CDR3 is made up of 15 amino acids. Germline lookup yields CDR1 MDHEN and CDR2 SYDVKM. V gave up 8 bases and J gave up 4 bases, with 17 bases separating them. In DNA, the CDR3 is TGTGCCAGCGGCCACCCAAGGGGCGATAATGAAAAACTGTTTTTT. It translates to CASGHPRGDNEKLFF.

This clonotype was seen only a few times. The chain joins TRBV24-1 to TRBJ2-3; 8 positions match TRBD1. The V and J ends lost 3 bases and 3 bases, in that order; junction bases with no gene match: 4. This CDR3 has 15 residues. In germline, CDR1 is KGHDR, CDR2 SFDVKD. The CDR3 spells CATSDTRTGTDTQYF. CDR3 sequence (DNA): TGTGCCACCAGTGATACCCGGACAGGGACAGATACGCAGTATTTT.

The rearrangement links TRBV12-3 or TRBV12-4 to TRBJ1-3, with D tentatively TRBD1 (5 bases). CDR3 size: 13 residues. The germline V and J ends were trimmed by 8 bases and 4 bases, with 12 bases remaining between them. DNA of the CDR3: TGTGCCAGCGGCCAGGGACTAGGAAACACCATATATTTT. Translated: CASGQGLGNTIYF.

This clonotype was counted only a few times. A single base separates this from a much larger clone, so it may be a read error. The chain has TRBV11-2 and TRBJ2-5; 7 nucleotides line up with TRBD2. The germline V gene encodes CDR1 SGHAT and CDR2 FQNNGV. The CDR3 length is 17 residues. J was trimmed by 5 bases and V by 1 base; bases with no gene match: 13. The CDR3 region has the DNA TGTGCCAGCAGCTTAGTCCTTATGCGGGGGACTGGTGAGACCCAGTACTTC. Its protein is CASSLVLMRGTGETQYF. Complete variable domain (other parts from reference TRBV11-2 and TRBJ2-5): EAGVAQSPRYKIIEKRQSVAFWCNPISGHATLYWYQQILGQGPKLLIQFQNNGVVDDSQLPKDRFSAERLKGVDSTLKIQPAKLEDSAVYLCASSLVLMRGTGETQYFGPGTRLLVL.

This clonotype was recorded at least ten times. V is TRBV28 and J is TRBJ2-7; no clear D. This CDR3 is built from 15 residues. V gave up 3 bases and J gave up 7 bases, with 19 bases separating them. The V gene's germline CDR1 is MDHEN and CDR2 SYDVKM. The CDR3 here is CASSLESRPAREQYF. The CDR3 region has the DNA TGTGCCAGCAGTTTGGAGTCCAGACCAGCCAGGGAGCAGTACTTC.

Only a few counts were recorded for this clonotype. The chain couples TRBV9 to TRBJ2-2, with TRBD2 identical over 8 bases. Germline assignment: CDR1 SGDLS and CDR2 YYNGEE. The CDR3 loop spans 17 amino acids. Losses at the gene ends were 2 bases for V and 6 bases for J; bases not matched to a gene: 12. CDR3 sequence reads: CASSVGPSGLVPGELFF. DNA for the CDR3: TGTGCCAGCAGCGTTGGTCCTAGCGGGTTGGTACCCGGGGAGCTGTTTTTT.

This clonotype was picked up a small number of times. The genes are TRBV2 and TRBJ1-2, with D perhaps matching TRBD1 (6 bases). Germline V gene lookup returns CDR1 SNHLY and CDR2 FYNNEI. CDR3 length: 15 residues. Trimming stripped 5 bases from V and 4 bases from J, with 17 bases between. The CDR3 region has the DNA TGTGCCAGCAGTCCGGTACAGGGTGGCCTCTATGGCTACACCTTC. As protein: CASSPVQGGLYGYTF.